This TCR beta chain was observed in a study of PD-1 blockade in classical Hodgkin lymphoma. Findings and caveats of the study: A reduction in baseline TCR diversity was reportedly seen in newly diagnosed patients relative to healthy donors.

Details on this clone: Its cognate antigen is unknown.

Repertoires were generated with immunoSEQ multiplex PCR, while TCRdb's copy carries only in-frame clones and drops some. The sample contains tens of thousands of clones, about nine tenths of which appear only once. CDR1 is MDHEN, CDR2 SYDVKM, per germline. This CDR3 is built from 15 residues. V shed 6 bases and J 6 bases; nucleotides not matched to a gene: 11. Indicated time point: cycle 4 day 1 (C4D1), after five to seven weeks of nivolumab. All the patients suffered relapse after autologous stem cell transplantation, and brentuximab vedotin exposure differed. This chain uses TRBV28 with TRBJ2-5; 9 positions agree with TRBD1. The sequence was collected from a human donor with classical Hodgkin lymphoma. Specimen: peripheral blood mononuclear cells (PBMCs), collected before the fourth cycle of nivolumab. The CDR3: CASRPLTGGGQTQYF. DNA for the CDR3: TGTGCCAGCAGACCCCTTACAGGGGGCGGCCAGACCCAGTACTTC. Full variable domain (outside the CDR3, taken from reference TRBV28 and TRBJ2-5): DVKVTQSSRYLVKRTGEKVFLECVQDMDHENMFWYRQDPGLGLRLIYFSYDVKMKEKGDIPEGYSVSREKKERFSLILESASTNQTSMYLCASRPLTGGGQTQYFGPGTRLLVL.